One sample yielded the 23 T cell receptor beta chains listed below, sequenced in a study of response to subunit inactivated influenza vaccine. TCRdb reanalysed the RT-PCR reads using MiXCR and keeps one entry per CDR3 protein. Among about 520,000 distinct CDR3 sequences listed, roughly 9.7% were seen once. Sequencing was performed on PBMCs from blood, taken around seven weeks after vaccination. These TCRs come from a man aged 45-65 years who received an inactivated influenza vaccine.

This clonotype has a count of ten or more. The genes are TRBV12-3 or TRBV12-4 and TRBJ2-5, with 7 bases aligning to TRBD2. This CDR3 has 17 amino acids. V shed 3 bases and J 2 bases; nucleotides not matched to a gene: 12. The DNA of the CDR3 is TGTGCCAGCAGTTTCGGGGCGGGGGAGTATGAACAAGAGACCCAGTACTTC. Its translation: CASSFGAGEYEQETQYF.

The sample holds many counts of this clonotype. The chain is built from TRBV24-1 and TRBJ2-5; possibly TRBD2 for D (6 bases). The germline V gene encodes CDR1 KGHDR and CDR2 SFDVKD. The CDR3 extends over 16 amino acids. Trimming removed 2 bases from V and 5 bases from J, with 17 bases in between. As DNA, the CDR3 is TGTGCCACCAGTGATTCCTCTTTTAGGGCGGGGGAGACCCAGTACTTC. Translated, it gives CATSDSSFRAGETQYF.

This clonotype was found many times. The chain employs TRBV12-3 or TRBV12-4 and TRBJ1-1; tentative D call: TRBD1 (5 bases). The CDR3 contains 13 residues. V gave up 5 bases and J gave up 10 bases, with 17 bases separating them. The CDR3 here is CASSPTGALVAFF. For the CDR3, the DNA is TGTGCCAGCAGTCCGACTGGGGCTTTGGTAGCTTTCTTT.

The sample holds a few counts of this clonotype. The rearrangement uses TRBV7-9 and TRBJ2-1; tentative D call: TRBD1 (6 bases). The ends were cut back, 2 bases at V and 3 bases at J, with 11 bases in the middle. The CDR3 contains 15 residues. CDR1 and CDR2 (germline): SEHNR, FQNEAQ (reference sequence). The CDR3 loop reads CASSLQGLFYNEQFF. CDR3 nucleotides: TGTGCCAGCAGCTTACAGGGGCTTTTCTACAATGAGCAGTTCTTC.

This rearrangement joins TRBV10-3 to TRBJ2-7; possibly TRBD1 for D (5 bases). The CDR3 runs to 15 residues. With 3 bases removed from V and 2 bases from J, the gap between germline ends came to 14 bases. CDR1 and CDR2 from the germline V gene are ENHRY and SYGVKD. CDR3 loop: CAISDSLRQTYEQYF. CDR3 DNA sequence: TGTGCCATCAGTGATTCCCTTAGACAGACCTACGAGCAGTACTTC.

In its sample, this clonotype was seen a few times. The rearrangement uses TRBV12-3 or TRBV12-4 and TRBJ2-3, with TRBD2 matching 9 bases. Losses at the gene ends were 5 bases for V and 2 bases for J; bases not matched to a gene: 8. The CDR3 length is 16 residues. CDR3 region: CASSVPLAGFTDTQYF. The CDR3 DNA reads TGTGCCAGCAGTGTTCCCCTAGCGGGGTTCACAGATACGCAGTATTTT.

This clonotype has a handful of counts. The V and J genes are TRBV4-3 and TRBJ1-1, with a weak D call TRBD1 (5 bases). The CDR3 covers 15 residues. Trimming removed 0 bases at V and 5 bases at J, with 13 bases between. Germline V gene sequence: CDR1 LGHNA, CDR2 YSLEER. CDR3 nucleotides: TGCGCCAGCAGCCAAGAACGGGACCTGAGGACTGAAGCTTTCTTT. This sequence encodes CASSQERDLRTEAFF.

The chain employs TRBV7-9 and TRBJ1-1; D is undetermined. Germline lookup yields CDR1 SEHNR and CDR2 FQNEAQ (reference sequence). V was pared by 6 bases and J by 1 base, with 6 bases between. The CDR3 length is 12 residues. CDR3 amino acids: CASRLGNTEAFF. The CDR3 bases are TGTGCCAGCAGACTAGGGAACACTGAAGCTTTCTTT.

V gene TRBV6-5 combines with J gene TRBJ2-5, with D perhaps assigned TRBD1 or TRBD2 (5 bases each). V was pared by 2 bases and J by 2 bases, with 9 bases between. Germline values: CDR1 MNHEY, CDR2 SVGAGI. The CDR3 is 14 residues long. The CDR3 reads CASSYEGTQETQYF. CDR3 coding DNA: TGTGCCAGCAGTTACGAGGGGACGCAAGAGACCCAGTACTTC.

The sample holds a few counts of this clonotype. The chain carries TRBV6-2 or TRBV6-3 and TRBJ1-5, with D hard to call. V was clipped by 2 bases and J by 6 bases, with 14 bases between them. Germline CDR1 and CDR2: MNHEY and SVGEGT. The CDR3 has 15 residues. The CDR3 is CASSYGQSKGQPQHF. The CDR3 DNA sequence: TGTGCCAGCAGTTACGGTCAGAGCAAAGGTCAGCCCCAGCATTTT.

Written as DNA, the CDR3 is TGTGCCAGCAGTTGGGGACAGGGGGCATCCGGGGAGCTGTTTTTT. Amino acids: CASSWGQGASGELFF. The chain carries TRBV5-5 and TRBJ2-2; 12 bases match TRBD1. Losses at the gene ends were 5 bases for V and 6 bases for J; bases not matched to a gene: 5. CDR3 size: 15 residues. CDR1 and CDR2 (germline): SGHKS, YYEKEE (reference sequence).

This clonotype appeared a few times. The gene calls are TRBV7-2 and TRBJ2-1; no clear D. Trimming left V 5 bases short and J 0 bases short, with 11 bases between. CDR1 SGHTA and CDR2 FQGNSA come from the germline V gene. This CDR3 is 15 amino acids long. CDR3 sequence: CASSLGVPSYNEQFF. The CDR3 DNA reads TGTGCCAGCAGCCTTGGGGTGCCCTCCTACAATGAGCAGTTCTTC.

This clonotype was recorded many times. The chain links TRBV12-3 or TRBV12-4 to TRBJ2-3; D perhaps matches TRBD2 (6 bases). Trimming took off 7 bases at V and 0 bases at J, with 14 bases between the two ends. This CDR3 spans 15 amino acids. The CDR3 sequence: CASTPFGGSTDTQYF. As DNA, the CDR3 is TGTGCCAGCACCCCCTTTGGGGGGAGCACAGATACGCAGTATTTT.

The chain uses TRBV4-1 and TRBJ1-5; D is perhaps TRBD1 (6 bases). CDR1 is MGHRA and CDR2 is YSYEKL in the germline V gene. The CDR3 has 15 residues. V lost 2 bases and J 2 bases, leaving 10 bases between the germline ends. The CDR3 protein is CASSQTTGRNQPQHF. The CDR3 nucleotides read TGCGCCAGCAGCCAAACGACAGGACGCAATCAGCCCCAGCATTTT.

This clonotype was seen a few times. The rearrangement joins TRBV6-5 to TRBJ1-2, with a weak D call TRBD1 (6 bases). This CDR3 is 16 amino acids long. The germline CDR1 and CDR2 sequences are MNHEY and SVGAGI. V lost 0 bases and J lost 5, with 16 bases in between. The CDR3 nucleotides are TGTGCCAGCAGTTACTCATCGGGGCAGGGGCTGTATGGCTACACCTTC. Protein: CASSYSSGQGLYGYTF.

V is TRBV12-3 or TRBV12-4 and J is TRBJ2-7, with TRBD1 identical over 12 bases. The CDR3 runs to 16 residues. V shed 2 bases, J shed 4 bases, and the junction held 6 bases outside the gene matches. CDR3 residues: CASSLRDRGLIYEQYF. CDR3 bases: TGTGCCAGCAGTTTAAGGGACAGGGGGCTGATTTACGAGCAGTACTTC.

In this sample, this clonotype turned up a few times. The chain has TRBV12-3 or TRBV12-4 and TRBJ2-5, with 10 bases fitting TRBD1. V lost 7 bases and J lost 7; bases outside the gene matches: 6. This CDR3 has 13 amino acids. DNA for the CDR3: TGTGCCAGCACCGACAGGGGGCTAGGGACCCAGTACTTC. This translates into CASTDRGLGTQYF.

This clonotype was seen at least ten times. This chain connects TRBV12-3 or TRBV12-4 to TRBJ2-4, with D maybe TRBD1 (5 bases). V was clipped by 6 bases and J by 5 bases, with 14 bases between them. This CDR3 region has 14 residues. CDR3 region: CASSRMTVQNIQYF. The CDR3 DNA sequence: TGTGCCAGCAGCCGTATGACAGTCCAAAACATTCAGTACTTC.

The CDR3 protein is CASSPFSGMCEQYF. The CDR3 DNA reads TGTGCCAGCAGCCCTTTTTCGGGGATGTGCGAGCAGTACTTC. This sequence joins TRBV7-2 and TRBJ2-7, with D possibly TRBD2 on 5 matching bases. Looked up from germline, CDR1 is SGHTA and CDR2 is FQGNSA. This CDR3 is 14 amino acids long. The V and J ends lost 5 bases and 6 bases respectively, with 17 bases between them.

In its sample, this clonotype was seen a few times. The chain employs TRBV12-3 or TRBV12-4 and TRBJ2-3; 12 bases are shared with TRBD2. This CDR3 region has 15 residues. J gave up 2 bases and V 6 bases, and 3 bases lay outside the gene matches. CDR3 coding DNA: TGTGCCAGCAGCAGACTAGCGGGGGCCACAGATACGCAGTATTTT. This codes for CASSRLAGATDTQYF.

The chain joins TRBV30 to TRBJ2-5; 9 nucleotides align to TRBD1. The CDR3 is 15 residues long. V shed 0 bases and J 4 bases; nucleotides not matched to a gene: 6. Per the germline V gene, CDR1 is GTSNPN and CDR2 is SVGIG (reference sequence). In DNA form, the CDR3 reads TGTGCCTGGAGTGTCGTACAGGGGGCGGGAGAGACCCAGTACTTC. It yields the protein CAWSVVQGAGETQYF.

This clonotype has a handful of counts. This rearrangement joins TRBV12-3 or TRBV12-4 to TRBJ2-1, with 9 bases lining up with TRBD1. This CDR3 region has 17 residues. Germline trimming cut 5 bases from V and 5 bases from J; bases unmatched to any gene: 13. This chain's CDR3 is CASSVRTGAIAHNEQFF. For the CDR3, the DNA is TGTGCCAGCAGTGTCCGGACAGGGGCAATAGCTCACAATGAGCAGTTCTTC.

V usage is TRBV5-1 and J usage is TRBJ2-6; D gene unclear. Trimming shortened V by 5 bases and J by 0 bases, and 12 bases separated the two germline ends. CDR3 length: 16 amino acids. CDR1 and CDR2 from the germline V gene are SGHRS and YFSETQ. The CDR3 nucleotides are TGCGCCAGCAGTACTGGCGGTACCTCTGGGGCCAACGTCCTGACTTTC. Amino acids: CASSTGGTSGANVLTF.